This TCR beta chain came from a study of identical twins. Germline V gene data show CDR1 as MNHEY and CDR2 as SMNVEV (reference sequence). CDR3 size: 13 residues. The ends were cut back, 1 base at V and 5 bases at J, with 9 bases in the middle. This clonotype was found a few times. Antigen specificity is unknown. In TCRdb, the 5' RACE reads were re-called with MiXCR into one record per CDR3 protein. The table has 250,000 or so distinct CDR3 sequences, 6% to 8.5% seen once. Study-wide results and limits: Twin sharing of out-of-frame TCR alpha was underestimated by models in monozygotic pairs. Sequences that were out-of-frame, alpha and twin-shared displayed an excess of low generation probability.

In addition, the sample was reused for a study of yellow fever vaccine responses in identical twins.

The chain links TRBV27 to TRBJ2-7; D is perhaps TRBD2 (6 bases). The receptor was isolated from a woman between 18 and 29 years old in good health. Sample: CD8+ T cells sorted from blood. The CDR3 DNA sequence: TGTGCCAGCAGTTTATATGGAGGGCACGAGCAGTACGTC. It translates to CASSLYGGHEQYV.